This T cell receptor beta chain appears in the sequencing data of a study of T cell changes during pregnancy in multiple sclerosis. Using immunoSEQ multiplex PCR, the repertoire was profiled, and TCRdb retains in-frame clones only, with some absent. The sample has tens of thousands of clones; 85% to 95% are singletons. The receptor comes from a female donor with multiple sclerosis, enrolled in a pregnancy study. The sequencing here drew on CD4+ T cells from peripheral blood mononuclear cells, taken in the third trimester of pregnancy.

CDR3 coding DNA: TGTGCCAGCAGCAAGGGGGGTAATGAGCAGTTCTTC. It encodes CASSKGGNEQFF. The chain couples TRBV21-1 to TRBJ2-1; the table's D call, TRBD2, has no DNA check behind it. TRBV21-1 is a pseudogene segment. The CDR3 loop spans 12 amino acids.